One and the same sample provided the 27 T cell receptor beta chains below, sequenced in a study of cytomegalovirus exposure and HLA in healthy donors. Use of 60 Vbeta and 13 Jbeta primers characterized the PCR. Here immunoSEQ multiplex PCR was the method, and the copy in TCRdb shows in-frame clones only, minus some. This table has roughly 98,000 clones, about 80% appearing once. Sequenced input: PBMCs. The receptors were gathered from a man younger than 35 in good health and CMV-seropositive.

This rearrangement joins TRBV5-1 to TRBJ2-2; 10 positions match TRBD1. V shed 3 bases and J 5 bases; nucleotides not matched to a gene: 4. CDR3 size: 15 residues. Germline assignment: CDR1 SGHRS and CDR2 YFSETQ. The CDR3 loop reads CASSWTGGETGELFF. CDR3 coding DNA: TGCGCCAGCAGCTGGACAGGGGGAGAAACCGGGGAGCTGTTTTTT.

The V gene is TRBV27, the J gene TRBJ1-2; D remains unclear. The germline gives CDR1 MNHEY, CDR2 SMNVEV (reference sequence). V was shortened by 8 bases and J by 11 bases, with 15 bases between the two germline ends. CDR3 length equals 11 residues. CDR3 nucleotide sequence: TGTGCCAGCGGGCCAGTGACCCAATACACCTTC. It encodes CASGPVTQYTF.

The V call is TRBV7-9, the J call TRBJ2-1, with D tentatively TRBD1 (6 bases). The germline CDR1 and CDR2 sequences are SEHNR and FQNEAQ (reference sequence). This CDR3 is 15 amino acids long. The V gene lost 2 bases and the J gene lost 0 bases, with 8 bases spanning the gap. CDR3 bases: TGTGCCAGCAGCTTAAAGGGGGACTCCTACAATGAGCAGTTCTTC. This sequence encodes CASSLKGDSYNEQFF.

The chain is built from TRBV2 and TRBJ2-5; 8 nucleotides align to TRBD2. The V segment lost 9 bases and the J segment 3 bases; nucleotides outside the gene matches: 6. Germline V gene lookup returns CDR1 SNHLY and CDR2 FYNNEI. The CDR3 has 13 residues. The CDR3 DNA sequence: TGTGCCAGTCAACGGGGGGGGGAAGAGACCCAGTACTTC. Translating gives CASQRGGEETQYF.

This clone was counted only a few times. One end of the junction does not line up with germline, which may come from a read error. The V gene is TRBV7-9, the J gene TRBJ1-5; D is uncertain. Per the germline V gene, CDR1 is SEHNR and CDR2 is FQNEAQ (reference sequence). The CDR3 contains 14 residues. CDR3 in amino acids: CASSFHPDCPGRYF. DNA of the CDR3: TGTGCCAGCAGCTTTCATCCGGACTGCCCCGGGCGGTATTTT.

The chain joins TRBV30 to TRBJ2-7; 8 bases fit TRBD1. The V and J ends lost 4 bases and 7 bases, in that order; junction bases with no gene match: 6. Germline-derived CDR1 and CDR2 are GTSNPN and SVGIG (reference sequence). This CDR3 contains 12 residues. The CDR3: CAWNRGTGEQYF. In DNA form, the CDR3 reads TGTGCCTGGAACAGGGGGACGGGGGAGCAGTACTTC.

This chain connects TRBV20-1 to TRBJ2-2; no clear D. The germline V gene encodes CDR1 DFQATT and CDR2 SNEGSKA (reference sequence). V lost 1 base and J 16 bases, leaving 10 bases between the germline ends. CDR3 size: 10 residues. The CDR3 region is CSARGSLGFF. The CDR3 region has the DNA TGCAGTGCTAGAGGTAGCCTCGGGTTTTTT.

V usage is TRBV30 and J usage is TRBJ2-7; tentative D call: TRBD1 (6 bases). Germline V gene sequence: CDR1 GTSNPN, CDR2 SVGIG (reference sequence). V gave up 5 bases and J gave up 2 bases, with 10 bases separating them. The CDR3 contains 12 residues. In DNA form, the CDR3 reads TGTGCCTGGTCTACAGGGCCCTACGAGCAGTACTTC. The encoded protein is CAWSTGPYEQYF.

The rearrangement uses TRBV29-1 and TRBJ2-7, with 7 bases that match TRBD1. V shed 7 bases, J shed 1 base, and the junction held 7 bases outside the gene matches. This CDR3 is 13 amino acids long. CDR1 and CDR2 (germline): SQVTM, ANQGSEA. The CDR3 loop is CSAGTARSYEQYF. In nucleotides, the CDR3 is TGCAGCGCGGGGACAGCGAGGTCCTACGAGCAGTACTTC.

This clone came up once. The chain employs TRBV11-2 and TRBJ2-7; D is unclear. The CDR3 sequence is 14 residues long. Deletions cut 2 bases from V and 0 bases from J, with 8 bases between. Germline lookup yields CDR1 SGHAT and CDR2 FQNNGV. In DNA form, the CDR3 reads TGTGCCAGCAGCTTACAGAGACACTCCTACGAGCAGTACTTC. It yields the protein CASSLQRHSYEQYF.

This chain uses TRBV30 with TRBJ1-2; tentatively, D is TRBD1 (6 bases). This CDR3 spans 14 amino acids. V lost 1 base, J lost 4 bases, and 13 bases lay in between. Germline lookup yields CDR1 GTSNPN and CDR2 SVGIG (reference sequence). CDR3 sequence reads: CAWSAAAGAYGYTF. CDR3 DNA sequence: TGTGCCTGGAGTGCCGCGGCGGGGGCCTATGGCTACACCTTC.

The rearrangement joins TRBV5-6 to TRBJ1-1, with 12 nucleotides matching TRBD1. The trim removed 2 bases at V and 11 bases at J, leaving 7 bases unmatched. The CDR3 spans 14 residues. Germline V CDR1 and CDR2: SGHDT, YYEEEE. The CDR3 bases are TGTGCCAGCAGCTTCCGGGACAGGGGGCTGGGGGCTTTCTTT. This sequence encodes CASSFRDRGLGAFF.

With respect to this clone: The junction differs from germline at one of its ends, possibly a read error. The chain has TRBV13 and TRBJ1-1; weak D call: TRBD1 (6 bases). The germline V gene encodes CDR1 PRHDT and CDR2 FYEKMQ (reference sequence). The CDR3 loop spans 17 amino acids. This CDR3 reads CASSLGGALPQNTEAFF. For the CDR3, the DNA is TGTGCCAGCAGCCTAGGGGGGGCCCTTCCGCAAAACACTGAAGCTTTCTTT.

This clone was counted a few times. The chain combines TRBV28 with TRBJ2-1; 10 bases line up with TRBD2. Germline V gene data show CDR1 as MDHEN and CDR2 as SYDVKM. This CDR3 region has 19 residues. V was pared by 3 bases and J by 4 bases, with 15 bases of the junction left unmatched. CDR3 nucleotides: TGTGCCAGCAGTTTTAGTGGCCTCGCCGGGACTAGCGCATACAATGAGCAGTTCTTC. Its protein is CASSFSGLAGTSAYNEQFF.

This chain connects TRBV9 to TRBJ2-7; 9 bases align to TRBD2. Trimming at V came to 4 bases and at J to 2 bases, leaving 4 bases not matched to a gene. The CDR3 loop spans 14 amino acids. In germline, CDR1 is SGDLS, CDR2 YYNGEE. CDR3 DNA sequence: TGTGCCAGCAGCCCCGGGACTAGCACCTACGAGCAGTACTTC. Its translation is CASSPGTSTYEQYF.

This clone has a handful of counts. The chain joins TRBV29-1 to TRBJ2-5; 11 bases agree with TRBD2. This CDR3 comprises 15 residues. Germline trimming cut 5 bases from V and 5 bases from J; bases unmatched to any gene: 10. Per the germline V gene, CDR1 is SQVTM and CDR2 is ANQGSEA. CDR3 sequence: CSVKPSGGMRETQYF. DNA of the CDR3: TGCAGCGTTAAACCTAGCGGGGGGATGCGGGAGACCCAGTACTTC. The full variable domain, with the rest looked up from reference TRBV29-1 and TRBJ2-5, is SAVISQKPSRDICQRGTSLTIQCQVDSQVTMMFWYRQQPGQSLTLIATANQGSEATYESGFVIDKFPISRPNLTFSTLTVSNMSPEDSSIYLCSVKPSGGMRETQYFGPGTRLLVL.

This clone has a handful of counts. J is TRBJ2-3 and V is TRBV14; no reliable D call. This CDR3 region has 11 residues. The germline V and J ends were trimmed by 5 bases and 2 bases, with 2 bases remaining between them. The germline V gene encodes CDR1 SGHDN and CDR2 FVKESK. Here the CDR3 DNA reads TGTGCCAGCAGCTACACAGATACGCAGTATTTT. Translated: CASSYTDTQYF.

The gene calls are TRBV28 and TRBJ2-7; 8 bases agree with TRBD1. V shed 8 bases, J shed 2 bases, and the junction held 5 bases outside the gene matches. Germline V gives CDR1 MDHEN, CDR2 SYDVKM. This CDR3 comprises 13 residues. CDR3 residues: CASSLQGAYEQYF. As DNA, the CDR3 is TGTGCCAGCTCCCTACAGGGGGCCTACGAGCAGTACTTC.

The rearrangement links TRBV29-1 to TRBJ2-7, with no clear D. Germline loops: CDR1 SQVTM, CDR2 ANQGSEA. V gave up 5 bases and J gave up 2 bases, with 10 bases separating them. CDR3 length equals 12 residues. CDR3 protein: CSVYEAAYEQYF. As DNA, the CDR3 is TGCAGCGTTTATGAGGCCGCCTACGAGCAGTACTTC.

The V call is TRBV2, the J call TRBJ2-1, with 8 bases matching TRBD1. CDR1 and CDR2 from the germline V gene are SNHLY and FYNNEI. The CDR3 contains 14 residues. V gave up 6 bases and J gave up 8 bases; unmatched junction bases: 9. The CDR3, as DNA: TGTGCCAGCAGAGCCCGGACAGGGTGGGATGAGCAGTTCTTC. It yields the protein CASRARTGWDEQFF.

The CDR3 region is CASSLRVRANTDTQYF. As DNA, the CDR3 is TGTGCCAGCAGTTTGCGTGTCCGAGCGAACACAGATACGCAGTATTTT. This chain uses TRBV27 with TRBJ2-3, with D hard to call. The CDR3 is 16 amino acids. Looked up from germline, CDR1 is MNHEY and CDR2 is SMNVEV (reference sequence). The V end lost 3 bases, the J end lost 2 bases, and 15 bases lay between the germline ends.

The sample holds a few counts of this clone. The chain has TRBV6-4 and TRBJ2-2, with 12 bases identical to TRBD2. The CDR3 is made up of 15 amino acids. Germline values: CDR1 MRHNA, CDR2 SNTAGT. The ends lost 3 bases at V and 4 bases at J; junction bases unmatched: 0. CDR3 bases: TGTGCCAGCAGTGAACTAGCGGGGGGCACCGGGGAGCTGTTTTTT. Its translation: CASSELAGGTGELFF.

This clone was seen just once. The chain has TRBV27 and TRBJ2-7; 9 nucleotides align to TRBD1. Germline CDR1 MNHEY, CDR2 SMNVEV (reference sequence). V lost 6 bases and J lost 4; bases outside the gene matches: 7. This CDR3 is built from 14 residues. The CDR3 region has the DNA TGTGCCAGCAGCGGGACAGGGAGCCCTTACGAGCAGTACTTC. It yields the protein CASSGTGSPYEQYF.

The rearrangement links TRBV6-4 to TRBJ2-4, with a weak D call TRBD1 (6 bases). The length of the CDR3 is 18 residues. Germline CDR1 is MRHNA and CDR2 is SNTAGT. V gave up 5 bases and J gave up 0 bases, with 20 bases separating them. The CDR3 protein is CASSSGTKEGRAKNIQYF. In nucleotides, the CDR3 is TGTGCCAGCAGTTCCGGGACAAAAGAGGGGAGAGCCAAAAACATTCAGTACTTC.

V gene TRBV27 combines with J gene TRBJ1-1; no definite D call. CDR1 is MNHEY and CDR2 is SMNVEV in the germline V gene (reference sequence). The V and J ends lost 3 bases and 1 base respectively, with 9 bases between them. CDR3 size: 14 residues. The CDR3: CASSFGRGNTEAFF. The DNA of the CDR3 is TGTGCCAGCAGTTTTGGTCGGGGGAACACTGAAGCTTTCTTT.

This clone was detected a few times. The CDR3 region has the DNA TGTGCCACCAAGAGGGACATCGGAGAAAAACTGTTTTTT. It codes for CATKRDIGEKLFF. The genes are TRBV6-1 and TRBJ1-4; possibly TRBD1 for D (6 bases). CDR1 and CDR2 from the germline V gene are MNHNS and SASEGT. The V end lost 10 bases, the J end lost 8 bases, and 17 bases lay between the germline ends. CDR3 length: 13 residues.

The gene calls are TRBV6-5 and TRBJ1-1; TRBD1 matches 9 bases. The CDR3 runs to 15 residues. Germline V lookup: CDR1 MNHEY, CDR2 SVGAGI. J was trimmed by 5 bases and V by 2 bases; bases with no gene match: 6. CDR3 sequence: CASSYEGQGWTEAFF. CDR3 bases: TGTGCCAGCAGTTACGAGGGACAGGGATGGACTGAAGCTTTCTTT.